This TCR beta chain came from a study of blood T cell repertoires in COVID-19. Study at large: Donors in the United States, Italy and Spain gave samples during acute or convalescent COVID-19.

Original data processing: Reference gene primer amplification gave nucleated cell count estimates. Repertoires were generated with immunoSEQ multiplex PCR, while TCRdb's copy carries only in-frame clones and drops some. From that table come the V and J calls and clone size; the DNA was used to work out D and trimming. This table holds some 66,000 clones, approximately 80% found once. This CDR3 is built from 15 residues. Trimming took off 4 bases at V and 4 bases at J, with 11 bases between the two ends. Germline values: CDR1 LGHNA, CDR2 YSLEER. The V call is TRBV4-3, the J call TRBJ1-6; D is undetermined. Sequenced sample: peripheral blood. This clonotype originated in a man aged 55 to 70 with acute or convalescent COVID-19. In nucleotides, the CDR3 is TGCGCCAGCAGCCCGGAGGCTCTTTATAATTCACCCCTCCACTTT. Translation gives CASSPEALYNSPLHF.